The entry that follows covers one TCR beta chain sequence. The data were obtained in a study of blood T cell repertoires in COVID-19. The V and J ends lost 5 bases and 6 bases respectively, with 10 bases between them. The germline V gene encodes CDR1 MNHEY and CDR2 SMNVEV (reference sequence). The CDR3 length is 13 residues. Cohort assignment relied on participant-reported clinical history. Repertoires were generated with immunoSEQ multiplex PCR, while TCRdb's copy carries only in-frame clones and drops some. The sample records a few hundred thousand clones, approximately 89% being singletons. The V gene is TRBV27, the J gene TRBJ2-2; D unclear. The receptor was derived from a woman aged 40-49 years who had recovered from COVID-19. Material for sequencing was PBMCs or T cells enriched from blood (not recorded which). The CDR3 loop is CASSVIVSGELFF. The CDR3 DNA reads TGTGCCAGCAGTGTTATAGTGTCCGGGGAGCTGTTTTTT.